This is a list of T cell receptor beta chains from one sample in a study of T cell changes during pregnancy in multiple sclerosis. The table came from immunoSEQ multiplex PCR; TCRdb's copy has only in-frame clones and leaves some out. Here the sample spans 50,000 to 60,000 clones, about 90% being singletons. Here the sequenced sample was CD4+ T cells from peripheral blood mononuclear cells, taken in the first trimester of pregnancy. The receptors shown here come from a female donor with multiple sclerosis, enrolled in a pregnancy study. The CDR3 runs from the conserved cysteine through the conserved F or W. Fields, in order: D gene, clone size, V gene, J gene, CDR3 protein, CDR3 DNA. The D gene is left open where the match is weak. Size is omitted from some rows. Given values are once, few, many or a class for expanded clones.

D: -
size: once
V: TRBV6-5
J: TRBJ1-6
CDR3: CATGENNSPLHF
DNA: TGTGCCACCGGGGAGAATAATTCACCCCTCCACTTT

D: -
size: -
V: TRBV6-5
J: TRBJ2-7
CDR3: CASSSVVGPEQYF
DNA: TGTGCCAGCAGTTCGGTCGTTGGGCCCGAGCAGTACTTC

D: TRBD2
size: -
V: TRBV30
J: TRBJ2-1
CDR3: CAWSVAGRGTLNEQFF
DNA: TGTGCCTGGAGTGTAGCAGGGAGGGGAACCCTCAATGAGCAGTTCTTC

D: -
size: -
V: TRBV7-9
J: TRBJ2-7
CDR3: CASSSADRRVYEQYF
DNA: TGTGCCAGCAGCTCGGCGGACAGGAGGGTCTACGAGCAGTACTTC

D: TRBD2
size: -
V: TRBV10-1
J: TRBJ2-5
CDR3: CASSGTSGAQETQYF
DNA: TGCGCCAGCAGTGGGACTAGCGGGGCTCAAGAGACCCAGTACTTC

D: TRBD2
size: -
V: TRBV5-1
J: TRBJ2-7
CDR3: CASSLAGTTSYEQYF
DNA: TGCGCCAGCAGCTTGGCCGGGACTACCTCCTACGAGCAGTACTTC

D: TRBD1
size: -
V: TRBV28
J: TRBJ1-1
CDR3: CASSSTLGQVGSAFF
DNA: TGTGCCAGCAGTTCTACCCTCGGACAGGTTGGGTCTGCTTTCTTT

D: TRBD2
size: -
V: TRBV19
J: TRBJ2-1
CDR3: CATALAGATSLIYNEQFF
DNA: TGTGCCACCGCACTAGCGGGGGCTACCAGTTTAATCTACAATGAGCAGTTCTTC

D: TRBD1
size: -
V: TRBV7-8
J: TRBJ2-7
CDR3: CASSHGQVGRYEQYF
DNA: TGTGCCAGCAGCCACGGACAGGTGGGGCGGTACGAGCAGTACTTC

D: -
size: -
V: TRBV9
J: TRBJ1-2
CDR3: CASSVAGLDYGYTF
DNA: TGTGCCAGCAGCGTTGCGGGGCTAGACTATGGCTACACCTTC

D: -
size: -
V: TRBV4-1
J: TRBJ2-2
CDR3: CASSQERGGRGNTGELFF
DNA: TGCGCCAGCAGCCAAGAGAGAGGCGGACGGGGGAACACCGGGGAGCTGTTTTTT

D: -
size: -
V: TRBV7-2
J: TRBJ2-7
CDR3: CASSFQGQREQYF
DNA: TGTGCCAGCAGCTTCCAGGGTCAGAGGGAGCAGTACTTC

D: -
size: few
V: TRBV7-3
J: TRBJ1-1
CDR3: CASSLTGGGSEAFF
DNA: TGTGCCAGCAGCTTAACGGGGGGGGGATCTGAAGCTTTCTTT

D: -
size: -
V: TRBV5-6
J: TRBJ2-1
CDR3: CASSLEIGRGYNEQFF
DNA: TGTGCCAGCAGCTTGGAAATTGGCAGGGGATACAATGAGCAGTTCTTC

D: -
size: -
V: TRBV9
J: TRBJ2-7
CDR3: CASSVGQGISYEQYF
DNA: TGTGCCAGCAGCGTAGGGCAGGGGATCTCCTACGAGCAGTACTTC

D: -
size: -
V: TRBV4-3
J: TRBJ2-4
CDR3: CASSQVYKNIQYF
DNA: TGCGCCAGCAGCCAAGTTTACAAAAACATTCAGTACTTC

D: TRBD1
size: -
V: TRBV7-2
J: TRBJ1-1
CDR3: CASSQTGSGYTEAFF
DNA: TGTGCCAGCAGTCAGACAGGGTCAGGGTACACTGAAGCTTTCTTT

D: -
size: few
V: TRBV19
J: TRBJ1-1
CDR3: CATRRGTEAFF
DNA: TGTGCCACCCGACGGGGCACTGAAGCTTTCTTT

D: TRBD2
size: -
V: TRBV19
J: TRBJ2-3
CDR3: CASSLSPALAGATDTQYF
DNA: TGTGCCAGTAGCCTATCTCCCGCCCTAGCGGGGGCAACAGATACGCAGTATTTT

D: TRBD2
size: once
V: TRBV9
J: TRBJ2-1
CDR3: CASSVRSGGNNEQFF
DNA: TGTGCCAGCAGCGTACGGAGCGGGGGGAACAATGAGCAGTTCTTC

D: TRBD2
size: -
V: TRBV4-2
J: TRBJ2-3
CDR3: CASSHPGGDVSTDTQYF
DNA: TGTGCCAGCAGCCATCCCGGGGGGGACGTCAGCACAGATACGCAGTATTTT

D: -
size: few
V: TRBV30
J: TRBJ1-4
CDR3: CAWSLTGTLSEKLFF
DNA: TGTGCCTGGAGTCTTACAGGGACCTTAAGTGAAAAACTGTTTTTT

D: -
size: -
V: TRBV7-9
J: TRBJ2-3
CDR3: CASSLFLATSTDTQYF
DNA: TGTGCCAGCAGCCTTTTTCTTGCGACTAGCACAGATACGCAGTATTTT